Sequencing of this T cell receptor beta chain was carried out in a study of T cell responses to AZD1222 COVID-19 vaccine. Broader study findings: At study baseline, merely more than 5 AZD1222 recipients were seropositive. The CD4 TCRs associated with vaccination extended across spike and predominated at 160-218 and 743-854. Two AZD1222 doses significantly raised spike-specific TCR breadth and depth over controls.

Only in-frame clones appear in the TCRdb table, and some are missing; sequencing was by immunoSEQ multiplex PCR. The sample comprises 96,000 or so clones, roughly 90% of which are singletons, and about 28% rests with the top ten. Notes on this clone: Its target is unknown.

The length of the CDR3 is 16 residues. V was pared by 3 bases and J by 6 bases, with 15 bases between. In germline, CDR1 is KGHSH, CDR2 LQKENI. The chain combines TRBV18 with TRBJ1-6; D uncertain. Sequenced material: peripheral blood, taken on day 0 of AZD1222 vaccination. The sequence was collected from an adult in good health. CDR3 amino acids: CASSPAVGGGNSPLHF. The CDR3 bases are TGTGCCAGCTCACCCGCTGTGGGAGGTGGTAATTCACCCCTCCACTTT.